This is a list of T cell receptor beta chains from one sample in a study of T cell therapy after organ transplantation. Repertoires were generated with immunoSEQ multiplex PCR, while TCRdb's copy carries only in-frame clones and drops some. This sample yields about 20,000 clones, of which about four fifths are seen a single time; 36% belongs to the top ten. Their specific antigens are unknown. The source was CD8+ T cells from blood, collected after autologous CMV-specific T cell therapy. The source of these receptors is a human patient who had received a solid organ transplant and had CMV disease. Among the T cells, some may be from the graft donor. CDR3s leave out the opening cysteine and the closing phenylalanine or tryptophan.

v_gene,j_gene,CDR3aa
TRBV28,TRBJ2-7,ASSPHSYEQY
TRBV13,TRBJ2-7,ASSLKASGSSYEQY
TRBV19,TRBJ1-2,ASSPGGGYT
TRBV5-4,TRBJ2-6,ASEQGAGANVLT
TRBV27,TRBJ2-1,ASGFAVGDEQF
TRBV15,TRBJ1-5,ATSTGTEVNQPQH
TRBV7-9,TRBJ2-1,ASSQWDRVRENEQF
TRBV28,TRBJ2-3,ASSLFELFEGTSTDTQY
TRBV28,TRBJ1-1,ASSFSSTEAF
TRBV4-1,TRBJ1-6,ASSQSRGLSYNSPLH
TRBV29-1,TRBJ2-7,SVEAPDRGSEQY
TRBV7-8,TRBJ1-2,ASSLGPSYGYT
TRBV19,TRBJ1-5,ASSFRPDSNQPQH
TRBV6-5,TRBJ2-1,ASKVSGGPFNEQF
TRBV5-5,TRBJ2-7,ASSLDRYEQY
TRBV27,TRBJ2-1,ASRPTARPASSYNEQF
TRBV7-9,TRBJ2-3,ASTQTSTDTQY
TRBV7-9,TRBJ2-2,ASSSGGGTGELF
TRBV27,TRBJ2-1,ASSEPLQGPYNEQF
TRBV10-2,TRBJ1-5,ASSVGTSNQPQH
TRBV27,TRBJ1-2,ASSLSRDGFYGYT
TRBV7-9,TRBJ2-1,ASSLALNGVFEQF
TRBV27,TRBJ2-3,ASSFVDSRVGPDTQY
TRBV4-2,TRBJ2-1,ASSQVGESPYNEQF
TRBV12-5,TRBJ2-5,ASGWTGGIETQY
TRBV10-3,TRBJ1-1,AISERGDRNTEAF
TRBV9,TRBJ2-7,ASSANGYEQY
TRBV27,TRBJ2-7,ASSLFIDSYEQY
TRBV19,TRBJ2-1,ASSIRREVFNEQF
TRBV7-8,TRBJ1-1,ASSLGVTEAF
TRBV13,TRBJ2-1,ASSLSGNEQF
TRBV7-6,TRBJ2-6,ASSQAVRANVLT
TRBV13,TRBJ1-5,ASSLGTGGSPQH
TRBV4-2,TRBJ2-7,ASSQAYLAASSYEQY
TRBV7-9,TRBJ2-7,ASSSTGGKYEQY
TRBV7-6,TRBJ2-5,ASSLGTFSGKEETQY
TRBV6-1,TRBJ2-5,ATRLGDSWGETQY
TRBV4-3,TRBJ2-7,ASSQEWGREFSEQC
TRBV19,TRBJ1-1,ASSIGVTEAF
TRBV7-2,TRBJ1-1,ASSLGEVF
TRBV4-3,TRBJ2-5,ASSQDRSGETQY
TRBV10-2,TRBJ2-3,ASSERGRWSDTQY
TRBV9,TRBJ1-2,ASSGGGGGREDVGYGYT
TRBV7-9,TRBJ2-1,ASSLFVRGYNEQF
TRBV7-6,TRBJ2-5,ASSPDGNGETQY
TRBV7-8,TRBJ1-1,ASSPVGLFEAF
TRBV5-6,TRBJ2-7,ASSFWTLSSYEQY
TRBV27,TRBJ2-7,ASSIEAMSSYEQY